The clone carrying this T cell receptor beta chain was detected a few times. Its antigen is currently unknown. V was pared by 8 bases and J by 4 bases, with 18 bases between. CDR1 and CDR2 (germline): MNHEY, SMNVEV (reference sequence). CDR3 length equals 14 residues. This specimen belongs to a study of T cell repertoires in cytomegalovirus infection. Across the whole study: Evidence of both CMV infection and a matching HLA type came from public TCR beta signatures. Findings and limits, study-wide: Cumulative frequency (of public TCR beta family members) identified carriers of CMV plus the relevant HLA. Ex vivo, HLA-C-restricted CMV-specific TCR beta clonotypes prevailed over the rest of the response.

MiXCR was run by TCRdb on the reads, yielding one entry per CDR3 protein. The data contain approximately 100,000 distinct CDR3 sequences, 29% of them seen just once; the ten biggest clones take up about 81%. Specimen: CD8+ T cells from cultured PBMCs, collected from culture after CMV antigen stimulation. This receptor was identified in a human donor in good health (CMV status not recorded). Some clones in this sample may be carry-over from other donors' samples. This chain links TRBV27 with TRBJ2-7, with D possibly TRBD2 on 6 matching bases. The CDR3 loop is CASSDGGGGYEQYF. The CDR3 DNA reads as TGTGCCAGCTCGGACGGCGGTGGGGGGTACGAGCAGTACTTC.